This TCR beta chain came from a study of blood T cell repertoires in COVID-19. Some clones are missing from TCRdb's copy, which holds only in-frame ones; the method was immunoSEQ multiplex PCR. This table holds approximately 300,000 clones, over 70% found once. The V and J ends lost 1 base and 5 bases respectively, with 11 bases between them. Germline V gene sequence: CDR1 MNHEY, CDR2 SMNVEV (reference sequence). This CDR3 spans 15 amino acids. This rearrangement joins TRBV27 to TRBJ2-2; possibly TRBD1 for D (5 bases). Sequencing was carried out using peripheral blood. This TCR was recovered from a woman aged 50 to 60 with acute or convalescent COVID-19. Here the CDR3 DNA reads TGTGCCAGCAGTTTATTCGGCAGGGCAACCGGGGAGCTGTTTTTT. This sequence encodes CASSLFGRATGELFF.